These T cell receptor beta chains were read from a single sample in a study of blood T cell repertoires in COVID-19. The method was immunoSEQ multiplex PCR; TCRdb's version includes in-frame clones alone and lacks a portion of them. Among about 60,000 clones listed, approximately 90% were seen once. Sequencing was performed on peripheral blood. The receptors stem from a human donor with active COVID-19. The donor label of this sample is uncertain. Both conserved end residues are part of each CDR3. Where a row states a size, it is once, few, many or the class of an expanded clone; other rows omit it.

clone_size j_call v_call cdr3_length cdr3_aa
NA TRBJ2-1 TRBV4-2 16 CASSRGGGGAYNEQFF
NA TRBJ2-3 TRBV4-3 17 CASSQGRTALSTDTQYF
NA TRBJ2-7 TRBV7-9 16 CASSLPKFPEGYEQYF
NA TRBJ2-5 TRBV2 14 CASSASLNQETQYF
NA TRBJ2-3 TRBV9 16 CASSVASGGGTDTQYF
once TRBJ2-7 TRBV2 15 CASSGIGTSNYEQYF
NA TRBJ2-1 TRBV27 13 CASRGGRYNEQFF
NA TRBJ2-1 TRBV7-9 17 CASSPTSGSTSYNEQFF
NA TRBJ2-2 TRBV4-2 14 CASSPSRNTGELFF
NA TRBJ2-2 TRBV7-2 15 CASSLQLAGTGELFF
NA TRBJ2-1 TRBV5-1 16 CASSLSGSRAYNEQFF
NA TRBJ2-6 TRBV10-3 14 CAIGRGPGANVLTF
NA TRBJ2-2 TRBV11-2 12 CASSFLAGELFF
NA TRBJ2-1 TRBV16 17 CASSRSTASGGANEQFF
NA TRBJ1-5 TRBV10-2 16 CASSPPGQGTNQPQHF
NA TRBJ1-6 TRBV27 14 CASSYTGWGVPLHF
NA TRBJ2-7 TRBV7-2 15 CASSLELAGSYEQYF
NA TRBJ2-1 TRBV4-3 20 CASSQAAGTGVRSSYNEQFF
few TRBJ2-7 TRBV7-9 16 CASSARTSGSLGEQYF
once TRBJ1-4 TRBV10-1 14 CASGRGATNEKLFF
NA TRBJ2-2 TRBV19 14 CASSTRRTDGELFF
NA TRBJ1-4 TRBV5-6 13 CASSRTGVEKLFF
once TRBJ2-7 TRBV5-1 16 CASSLTVAGGTIEQYF
NA TRBJ2-7 TRBV6-6 15 CASSSPGQGTYEQYF
once TRBJ2-7 TRBV11-2 15 CASSYLRDRVSEQYF
NA TRBJ2-1 TRBV5-6 12 CASSVHLNEQFF
NA TRBJ1-2 TRBV29-1 12 CSVDQGAGGYTF
few TRBJ1-2 TRBV7-2 16 CASSLSRDRGNYGYTF
NA TRBJ2-1 TRBV6-4 15 CASSRTSGTYNEQFF
NA TRBJ2-7 TRBV27 14 CASSLAGEIYEQYF
NA TRBJ1-2 TRBV15 14 CATSADRGTYGYTF
NA TRBJ2-2 TRBV18 17 CASSTKTGQGRTGELFF
NA TRBJ2-5 TRBV5-1 15 CASSQGRGQGETQYF
NA TRBJ2-1 TRBV9 15 CASSVAGDSYNEQFF
NA TRBJ2-6 TRBV7-8 18 CASSLVVGRATGANVLTF
NA TRBJ2-3 TRBV6-1 14 CASSEQGAGDTQYF
NA TRBJ2-1 TRBV5-3 19 CARSFMGQGKVKSYNEQFF
NA TRBJ2-1 TRBV5-1 16 CASSLAPAEYYNEQFF
few TRBJ2-2 TRBV2 15 CASRVAGEHTGELFF
NA TRBJ2-5 TRBV5-1 16 CASSLAGSGVQETQYF
NA TRBJ2-7 TRBV19 12 CASSRNSYEQYF
NA TRBJ1-1 TRBV6-5 13 CASSPQGYTEAFF
NA TRBJ2-1 TRBV27 14 CASSLLGAYNEQFF
NA TRBJ2-4 TRBV4-1 18 CASSQEGLAGGLRNIQYF
NA TRBJ2-7 TRBV5-8 12 CASSLLTYEQYF